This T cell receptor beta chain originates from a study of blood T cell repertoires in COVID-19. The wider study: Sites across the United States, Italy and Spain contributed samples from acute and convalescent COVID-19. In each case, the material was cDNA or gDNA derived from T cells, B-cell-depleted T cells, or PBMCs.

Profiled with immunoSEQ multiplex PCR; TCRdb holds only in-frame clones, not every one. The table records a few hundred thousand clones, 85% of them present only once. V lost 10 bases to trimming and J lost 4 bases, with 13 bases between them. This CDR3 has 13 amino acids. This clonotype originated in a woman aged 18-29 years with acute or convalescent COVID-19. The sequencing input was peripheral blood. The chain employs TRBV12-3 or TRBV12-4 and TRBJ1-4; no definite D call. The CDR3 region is CATDGRSNEKLFF. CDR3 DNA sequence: TGTGCCACCGACGGAAGGAGTAATGAAAAACTGTTTTTT.